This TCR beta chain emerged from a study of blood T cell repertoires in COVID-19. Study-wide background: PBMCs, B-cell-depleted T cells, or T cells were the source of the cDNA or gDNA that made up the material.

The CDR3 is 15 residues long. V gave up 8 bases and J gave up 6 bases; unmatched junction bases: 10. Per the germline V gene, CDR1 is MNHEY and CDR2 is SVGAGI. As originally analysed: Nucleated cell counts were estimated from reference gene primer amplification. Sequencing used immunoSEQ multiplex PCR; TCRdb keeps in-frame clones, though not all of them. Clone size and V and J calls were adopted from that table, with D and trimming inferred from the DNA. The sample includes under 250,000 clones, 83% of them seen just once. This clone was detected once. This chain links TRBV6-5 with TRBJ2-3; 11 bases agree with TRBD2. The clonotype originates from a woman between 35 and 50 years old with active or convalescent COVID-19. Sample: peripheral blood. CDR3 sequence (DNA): TGTGCCAGCGCCCAGGGACTAGCGGTGGGGGATACGCAGTATTTT. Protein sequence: CASAQGLAVGDTQYF.